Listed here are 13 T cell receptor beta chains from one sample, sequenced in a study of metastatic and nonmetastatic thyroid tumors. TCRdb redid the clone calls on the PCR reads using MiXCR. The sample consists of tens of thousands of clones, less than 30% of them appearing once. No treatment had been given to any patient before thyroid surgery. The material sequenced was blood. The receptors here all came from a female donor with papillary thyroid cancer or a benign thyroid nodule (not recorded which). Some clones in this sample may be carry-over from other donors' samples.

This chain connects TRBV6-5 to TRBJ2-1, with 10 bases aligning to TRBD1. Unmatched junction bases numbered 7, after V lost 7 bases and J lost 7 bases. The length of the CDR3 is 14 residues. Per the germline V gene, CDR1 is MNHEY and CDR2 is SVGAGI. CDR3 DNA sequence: TGTGCCAGCACCAAGACAGGGGGCGTAAATGAGCAGTTCTTC. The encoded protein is CASTKTGGVNEQFF.

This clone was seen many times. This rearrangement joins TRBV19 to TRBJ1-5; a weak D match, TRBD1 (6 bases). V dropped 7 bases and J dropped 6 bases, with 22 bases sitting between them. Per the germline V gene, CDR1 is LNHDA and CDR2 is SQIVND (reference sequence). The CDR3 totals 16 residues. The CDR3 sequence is CASTGRAVGGFQPQHF. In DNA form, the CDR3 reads TGTGCCAGTACGGGCAGGGCGGTAGGGGGGTTTCAGCCCCAGCATTTT.

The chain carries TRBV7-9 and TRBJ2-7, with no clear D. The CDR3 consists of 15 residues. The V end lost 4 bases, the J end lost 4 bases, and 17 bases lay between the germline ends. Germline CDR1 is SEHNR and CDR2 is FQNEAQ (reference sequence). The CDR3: CASSSHNKFQYEQYF. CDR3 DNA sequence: TGTGCCAGCAGCTCACACAACAAATTTCAATACGAGCAGTACTTC.

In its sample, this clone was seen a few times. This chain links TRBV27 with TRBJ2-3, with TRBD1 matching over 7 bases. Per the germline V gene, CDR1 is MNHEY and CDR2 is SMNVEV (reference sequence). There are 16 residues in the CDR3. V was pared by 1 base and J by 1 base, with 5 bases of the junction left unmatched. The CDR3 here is CASSLFQGTGTDTQYF. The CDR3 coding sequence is TGTGCCAGCAGTTTATTTCAGGGGACAGGCACAGATACGCAGTATTTT.

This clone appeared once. The DNA for the CDR3 is TGTGCCAGCATTCCAAGAGCAGCGGGAGGGCTGAACACCGGGGAGCTGTTTTTT. It specifies CASIPRAAGGLNTGELFF. The chain carries TRBV7-3 and TRBJ2-2; TRBD2 aligns across 10 bases. CDR3 length: 18 residues. Germline CDR1 and CDR2: SGHTA and FQGTGA. J lost 1 base, V lost 7 bases, and 12 bases had no gene match.

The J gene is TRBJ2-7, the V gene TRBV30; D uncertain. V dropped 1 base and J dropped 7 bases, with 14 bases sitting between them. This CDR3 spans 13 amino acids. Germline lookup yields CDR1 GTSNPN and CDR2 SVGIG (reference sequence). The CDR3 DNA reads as TGTGCCTGGAGTGGCCTCGTCGTAGGAGAGCAGTACTTC. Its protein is CAWSGLVVGEQYF.

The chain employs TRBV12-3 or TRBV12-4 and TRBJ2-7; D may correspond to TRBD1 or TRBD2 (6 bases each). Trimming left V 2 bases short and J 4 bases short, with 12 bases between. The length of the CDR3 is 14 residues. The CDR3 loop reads CASSLIGGSYEQYF. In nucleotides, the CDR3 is TGTGCCAGCAGTTTAATCGGGGGCTCATACGAGCAGTACTTC.

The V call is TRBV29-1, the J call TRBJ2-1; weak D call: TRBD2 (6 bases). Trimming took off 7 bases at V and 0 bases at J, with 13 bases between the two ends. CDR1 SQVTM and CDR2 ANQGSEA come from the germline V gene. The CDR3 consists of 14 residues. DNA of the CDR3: TGCAGCGGCCGCGGGGATGGCTCCTACAATGAGCAGTTCTTC. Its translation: CSGRGDGSYNEQFF.

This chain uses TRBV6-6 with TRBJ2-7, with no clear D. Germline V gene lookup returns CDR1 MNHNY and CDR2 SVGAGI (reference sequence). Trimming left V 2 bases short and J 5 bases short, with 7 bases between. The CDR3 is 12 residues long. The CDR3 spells CASSYSTNEQYF. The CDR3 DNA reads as TGTGCCAGCAGTTACAGCACTAACGAGCAGTACTTC.

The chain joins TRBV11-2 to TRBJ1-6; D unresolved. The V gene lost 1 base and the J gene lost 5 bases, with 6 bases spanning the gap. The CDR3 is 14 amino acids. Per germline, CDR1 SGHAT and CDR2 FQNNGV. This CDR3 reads CASSLGLDNSPLHF. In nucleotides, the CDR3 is TGTGCCAGCAGCTTAGGACTGGATAATTCACCCCTCCACTTT. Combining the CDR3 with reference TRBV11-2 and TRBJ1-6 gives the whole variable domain EAGVAQSPRYKIIEKRQSVAFWCNPISGHATLYWYQQILGQGPKLLIQFQNNGVVDDSQLPKDRFSAERLKGVDSTLKIQPAKLEDSAVYLCASSLGLDNSPLHFGNGTRLTVT.

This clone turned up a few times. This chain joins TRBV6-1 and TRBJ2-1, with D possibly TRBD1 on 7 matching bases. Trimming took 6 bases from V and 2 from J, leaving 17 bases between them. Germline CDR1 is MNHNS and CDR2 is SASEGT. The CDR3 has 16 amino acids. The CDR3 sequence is CASSLTGTDTYNEQFF. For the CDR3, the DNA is TGTGCCAGCAGCCTGACAGGGACTGATACCTACAATGAGCAGTTCTTC.

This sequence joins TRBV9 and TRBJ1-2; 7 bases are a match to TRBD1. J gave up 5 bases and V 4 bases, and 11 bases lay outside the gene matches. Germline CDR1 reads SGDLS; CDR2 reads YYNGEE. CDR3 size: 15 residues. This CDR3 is CASSPARQGPYGYTF. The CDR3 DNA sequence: TGTGCCAGCAGCCCCGCCAGACAGGGTCCTTATGGCTACACCTTC.

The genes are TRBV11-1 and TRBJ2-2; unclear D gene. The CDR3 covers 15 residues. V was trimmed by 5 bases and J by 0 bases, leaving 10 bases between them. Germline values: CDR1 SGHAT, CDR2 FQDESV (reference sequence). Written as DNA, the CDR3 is TGTGCCAGCAGCCGTTACAAGACGAACACCGGGGAGCTGTTTTTT. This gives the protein CASSRYKTNTGELFF.